A selection of T cell receptor beta chains follows, all from one sample in a study of HIV-infected patients and healthy controls. Each CDR3 protein gets one entry after TCRdb re-called the 5' RACE reads with MiXCR. The sample holds about 64,000 distinct CDR3 sequences; 15% to 20% are singletons and the top ten take about 1.5%. Sequenced sample: CD4+ T cells from blood. The receptors originated from a human donor in good health. Each CDR3 is given without its conserved first and last residue.

J,V,CDR3
TRBJ1-2,TRBV6-2/TRBV6-3,ASSSRGPTAQVDYGYT
TRBJ2-1,TRBV12-3/TRBV12-4,ASSSPPRVRSEQF
TRBJ2-3,TRBV24-1,ATAGGTDTQY
TRBJ2-3,TRBV29-1,SVARGWGQY
TRBJ2-7,TRBV9,ASSVGGGRYEQY
TRBJ1-2,TRBV19,ASSMGGRRNYGYT
TRBJ2-5,TRBV7-2,ASSLRPVLATQETQY
TRBJ2-3,TRBV4-2,ASSQEGLAGSDTQY
TRBJ1-5,TRBV5-1,ASSLNSDQPQH
TRBJ2-3,TRBV28,ASSPPSGITDTQY
TRBJ2-1,TRBV7-9,ASSSQDFRGRF
TRBJ1-5,TRBV5-8,ASSFGQSGQPQH
TRBJ1-5,TRBV7-2,ASSLMGELQPQH
TRBJ2-3,TRBV5-6,ASSLGARTDTQY
TRBJ2-1,TRBV5-4,ASTLTSRHEQF
TRBJ2-5,TRBV27,ASSPGVVGQETQY
TRBJ1-2,TRBV3-1,ASSQQGIPNYGYT
TRBJ1-3,TRBV6-5,ASSYSWTKGNTIY
TRBJ1-6,TRBV7-6,ASSSGTGYSPLH
TRBJ2-7,TRBV12-3/TRBV12-4,ASSSVYEQY